This entry describes one T cell receptor (beta chain). Its antigen is unidentified. Other DNA sequences in this sample translate to the same CDR3. This sample is part of a study of T cell responses to AZD1222 COVID-19 vaccine. TCRdb keeps only in-frame clones here, not all; method: immunoSEQ multiplex PCR. The sample has 200,000 to 250,000 clones, about 95% seen once; the top ten hold around 1.7%. Whole-study findings and limits: Nearly half of spike-specific TCRs reportedly target unmutated variant regions.

The receptor was isolated from an adult who received the MenACWY meningococcal vaccine as a control. Sequences were derived from peripheral blood, sampled 28 days after the second dose of the MenACWY control vaccine.

The CDR3 DNA reads TGTGCCAGCAGTTTGTCGGGCGCTGAAGCTTTCTTT. This sequence encodes CASSLSGAEAFF. The chain links TRBV28 to TRBJ1-1; D is undetermined. The CDR3 spans 12 residues. With 3 bases removed from V and 6 bases from J, the gap between germline ends came to 8 bases. From germline, CDR1 is MDHEN and CDR2 SYDVKM. Full variable domain (remainder filled in from reference TRBV28 and TRBJ1-1): DVKVTQSSRYLVKRTGEKVFLECVQDMDHENMFWYRQDPGLGLRLIYFSYDVKMKEKGDIPEGYSVSREKKERFSLILESASTNQTSMYLCASSLSGAEAFFGQGTRLTVV.